The text below deals with one TCR beta chain. This entry is derived from a study of blood T cell repertoires in COVID-19. For the study at large: The analysed material was cDNA or gDNA that came from T cells, B-cell-depleted T cells, or PBMCs.

In the authors' methods: Counts of nucleated cells, estimated from reference gene primer amplification, were obtained. Clones were sequenced by immunoSEQ multiplex PCR, and TCRdb holds only the in-frame ones, with some missing. V, J and clone size were drawn from that table, and D and trimming were deduced from the DNA. The table has over 85,000 clones, roughly 90% seen once; the top ten hold 15%. Losses at the gene ends were 2 bases for V and 6 bases for J; bases not matched to a gene: 9. CDR3 length: 16 residues. In germline, CDR1 is MNHNS, CDR2 SASEGT. The chain links TRBV6-1 to TRBJ1-5; TRBD1 matches 8 bases. The clonotype was recovered from a male donor with acute or convalescent COVID-19. The source material was peripheral blood. The CDR3 sequence is CASSESSGGWGQPQHF. Here the CDR3 DNA reads TGTGCCAGCAGTGAAAGTTCAGGGGGCTGGGGTCAGCCCCAGCATTTT.